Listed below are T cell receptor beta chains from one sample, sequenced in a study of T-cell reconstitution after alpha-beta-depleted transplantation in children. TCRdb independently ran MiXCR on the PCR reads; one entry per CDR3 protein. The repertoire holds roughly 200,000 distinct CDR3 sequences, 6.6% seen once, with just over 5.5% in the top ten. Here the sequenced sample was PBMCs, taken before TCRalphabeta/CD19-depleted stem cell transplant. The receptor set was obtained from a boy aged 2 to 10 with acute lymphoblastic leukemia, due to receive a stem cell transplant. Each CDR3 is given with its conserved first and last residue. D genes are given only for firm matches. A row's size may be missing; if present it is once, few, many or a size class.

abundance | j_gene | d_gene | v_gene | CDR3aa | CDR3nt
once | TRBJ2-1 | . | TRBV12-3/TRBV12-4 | CASTFRGSYNEQFF | TGTGCCAGCACTTTCCGGGGATCCTACAATGAGCAGTTCTTC
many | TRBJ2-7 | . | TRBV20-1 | CSGVEQGFLYEQYF | TGCAGTGGGGTTGAACAGGGCTTCCTCTACGAGCAGTACTTC
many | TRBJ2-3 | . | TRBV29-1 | CSVAPTGDPISTDTQYF | TGCAGCGTGGCGCCGACAGGAGACCCTATTAGCACAGATACGCAGTATTTT
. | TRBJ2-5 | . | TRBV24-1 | CATSDPGTANQETQYF | TGTGCCACCAGTGACCCCGGGACGGCAAATCAAGAGACCCAGTACTTC
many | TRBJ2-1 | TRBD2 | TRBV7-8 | CASSFWGGIYNEQFF | TGTGCCAGCAGCTTTTGGGGGGGGATTTACAATGAGCAGTTCTTC
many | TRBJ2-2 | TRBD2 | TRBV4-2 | CASSQASGGGGELFF | TGTGCCAGCAGCCAGGCTAGCGGGGGGGGTGGGGAGCTGTTTTTT
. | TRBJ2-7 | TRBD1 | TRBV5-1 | CASRPSQGGDYEQYF | TGCGCCAGCAGACCCTCACAGGGGGGCGACTACGAGCAGTACTTC
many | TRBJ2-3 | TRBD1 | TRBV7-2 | CASSPGQHTDTQYF | TGTGCCAGCAGCCCGGGACAGCACACAGATACGCAGTATTTT
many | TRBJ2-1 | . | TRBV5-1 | CASSLGSASSNEQFF | TGCGCCAGCAGCTTGGGGTCTGCTAGTAGTAATGAGCAGTTCTTC
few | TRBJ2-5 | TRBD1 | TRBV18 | CASSPGQGRETQYF | TGTGCCAGCTCACCAGGACAGGGTCGGGAGACCCAGTACTTC
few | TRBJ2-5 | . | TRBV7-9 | CASSLAQAGFCETQYF | TGTGCCAGCAGCTTAGCCCAGGCGGGGTTTTGCGAGACCCAGTACTTC
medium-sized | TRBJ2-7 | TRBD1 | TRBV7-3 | CASSLTATGISYEQYF | TGTGCCAGCAGCTTAACCGCGACAGGGATATCCTACGAGCAGTACTTC
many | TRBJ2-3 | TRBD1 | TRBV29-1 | CSVETGGDTQYF | TGCAGCGTTGAAACAGGGGGGGATACGCAGTATTTT
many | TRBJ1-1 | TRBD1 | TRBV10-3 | CAISEFRTGETEAFF | TGTGCCATCAGTGAGTTCCGGACAGGGGAAACTGAAGCTTTCTTT
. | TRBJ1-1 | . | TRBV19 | CASSTLDRTTFF | TGTGCCAGTAGTACCCTTGACAGGACGACTTTCTTT
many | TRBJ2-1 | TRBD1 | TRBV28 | CASSIRDRVYNEQFF | TGTGCCAGCAGCATCCGGGACAGGGTATACAATGAGCAGTTCTTC
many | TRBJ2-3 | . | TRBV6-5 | CASSYGVASTDTQYF | TGTGCCAGCAGTTACGGCGTAGCTTCCACAGATACGCAGTATTTT
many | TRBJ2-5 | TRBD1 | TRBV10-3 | CAVKPQGAETQYF | TGTGCCGTCAAGCCACAGGGGGCAGAGACCCAGTACTTC
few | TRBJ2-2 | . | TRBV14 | CASSRIGGSNTGELFF | TGTGCCAGCAGTCGGATCGGGGGATCGAACACCGGGGAGCTGTTTTTT
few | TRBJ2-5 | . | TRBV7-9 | CASEGGVDQETQYF | TGTGCCAGCGAGGGCGGGGTTGACCAAGAGACCCAGTACTTC
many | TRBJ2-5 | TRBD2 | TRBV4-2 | CASSQDFAGEGETQYF | TGTGCCAGCAGCCAAGATTTCGCGGGAGAGGGGGAGACCCAGTACTTC
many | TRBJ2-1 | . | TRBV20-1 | CSAPKGGNEQFF | TGCAGTGCCCCAAAAGGGGGTAATGAGCAGTTCTTC
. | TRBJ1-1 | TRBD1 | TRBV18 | CASSPPGQALGEAFF | TGTGCCAGCTCACCTCCGGGACAGGCCTTGGGTGAAGCTTTCTTT
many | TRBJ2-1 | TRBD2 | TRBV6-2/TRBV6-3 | CASTGTISYNEQFF | TGTGCCAGTACGGGGACTATCTCCTACAATGAGCAGTTCTTC
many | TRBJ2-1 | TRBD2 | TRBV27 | CASSFQVFPGTSGSSYNEQFF | TGTGCCAGCAGTTTTCAGGTATTCCCAGGGACTAGCGGGAGCTCCTACAATGAGCAGTTCTTC
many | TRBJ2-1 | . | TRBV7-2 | CASSLKQRNEQFF | TGTGCCAGCAGCTTAAAGCAGCGAAATGAGCAGTTCTTC
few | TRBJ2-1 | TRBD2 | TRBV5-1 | CASSLFGFASGMSSYNEQFF | TGCGCCAGCAGCTTGTTTGGTTTTGCTAGCGGGATGAGCTCCTACAATGAGCAGTTCTTC
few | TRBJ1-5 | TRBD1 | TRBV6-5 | CASRTGTGSQPQHF | TGTGCCAGCAGAACCGGGACAGGGAGTCAGCCCCAGCATTTT
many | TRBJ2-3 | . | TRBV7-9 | CASSHGGSSDTQYF | TGTGCCAGCAGCCATGGGGGTTCATCAGATACGCAGTATTTT
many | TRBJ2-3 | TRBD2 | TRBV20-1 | CSARRDSGGRDTQYF | TGCAGTGCTAGAAGAGATAGCGGGGGCAGGGATACGCAGTATTTT
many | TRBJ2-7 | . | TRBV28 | CASSLLDYLYEQYF | TGTGCCAGCAGTTTATTGGACTACCTCTACGAGCAGTACTTC
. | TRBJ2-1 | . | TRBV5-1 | CASSVGSYNEQFF | TGCGCCAGCAGTGTGGGTTCCTACAATGAGCAGTTCTTC
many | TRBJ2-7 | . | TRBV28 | CASSYPEQGGAEQYF | TGTGCCAGCAGTTACCCTGAGCAGGGGGGTGCGGAGCAGTACTTC
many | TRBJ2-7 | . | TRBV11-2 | CASSLEDEQYF | TGTGCCAGCAGCTTAGAGGACGAGCAGTACTTC